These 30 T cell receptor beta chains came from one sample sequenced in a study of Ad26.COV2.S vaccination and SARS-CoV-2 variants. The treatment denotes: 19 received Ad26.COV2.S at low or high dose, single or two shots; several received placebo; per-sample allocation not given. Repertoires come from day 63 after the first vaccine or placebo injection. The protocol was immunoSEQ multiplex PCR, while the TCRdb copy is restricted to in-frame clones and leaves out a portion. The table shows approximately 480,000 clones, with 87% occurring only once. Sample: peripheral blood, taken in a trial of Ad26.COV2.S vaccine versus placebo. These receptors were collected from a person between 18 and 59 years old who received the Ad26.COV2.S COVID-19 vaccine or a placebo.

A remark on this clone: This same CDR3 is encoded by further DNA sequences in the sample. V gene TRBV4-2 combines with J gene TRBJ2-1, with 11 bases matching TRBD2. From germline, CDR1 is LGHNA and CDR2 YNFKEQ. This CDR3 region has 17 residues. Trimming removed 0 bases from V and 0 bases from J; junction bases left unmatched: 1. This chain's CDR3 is CASSQDGTSGSYNEQFF. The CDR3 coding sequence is TGTGCCAGCAGCCAAGATGGGACTAGCGGCTCCTACAATGAGCAGTTCTTC.

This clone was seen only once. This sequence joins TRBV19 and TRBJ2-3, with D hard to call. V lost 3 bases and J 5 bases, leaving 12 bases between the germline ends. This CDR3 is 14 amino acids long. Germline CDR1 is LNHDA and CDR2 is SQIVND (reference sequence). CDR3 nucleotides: TGTGCCAGTAGTATCTTTGGGGTCGAAGATACGCAGTATTTT. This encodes CASSIFGVEDTQYF.

CDR3 loop: CASSVGGSSGYTF. CDR3 nucleotides: TGTGCCAGCAGTGTGGGGGGCTCCTCTGGCTACACCTTC. This chain connects TRBV2 to TRBJ1-2; tentative D call: TRBD1 (6 bases). The CDR3 extends over 13 amino acids. The ends were cut back, 4 bases at V and 7 bases at J, with 13 bases in the middle. Germline-derived CDR1 and CDR2 are SNHLY and FYNNEI.

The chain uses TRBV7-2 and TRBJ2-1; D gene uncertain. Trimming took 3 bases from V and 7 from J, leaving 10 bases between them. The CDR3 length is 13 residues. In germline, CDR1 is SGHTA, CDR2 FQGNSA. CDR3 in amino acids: CASSFRQANEQFF. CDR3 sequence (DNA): TGTGCCAGCAGCTTTCGGCAGGCAAATGAGCAGTTCTTC. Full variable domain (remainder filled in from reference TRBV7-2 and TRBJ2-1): GAGVSQSPSNKVTEKGKDVELRCDPISGHTALYWYRQSLGQGLEFLIYFQGNSAPDKSGLPSDRFSAERTGGSVSTLTIQRTQQEDSAVYLCASSFRQANEQFFGPGTRLTVL.

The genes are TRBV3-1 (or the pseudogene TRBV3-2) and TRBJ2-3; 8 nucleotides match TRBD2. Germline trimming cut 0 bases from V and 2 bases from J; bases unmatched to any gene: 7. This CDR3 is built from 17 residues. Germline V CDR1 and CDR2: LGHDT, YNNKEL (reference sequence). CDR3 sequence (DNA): TGTGCCAGCAGCCAAGATAGGGGCGGGAGGACCACAGATACGCAGTATTTT. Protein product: CASSQDRGGRTTDTQYF.

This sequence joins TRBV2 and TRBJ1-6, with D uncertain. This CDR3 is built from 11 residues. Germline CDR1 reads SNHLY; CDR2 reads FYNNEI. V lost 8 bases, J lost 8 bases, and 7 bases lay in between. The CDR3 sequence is CASQRDSPLHF. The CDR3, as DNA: TGTGCCAGCCAGAGGGATTCACCCCTCCACTTT.

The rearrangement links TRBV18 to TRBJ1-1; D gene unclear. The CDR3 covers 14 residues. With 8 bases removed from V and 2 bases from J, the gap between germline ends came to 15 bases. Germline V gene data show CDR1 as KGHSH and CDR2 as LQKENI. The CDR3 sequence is CASTPQAINTEAFF. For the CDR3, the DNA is TGTGCCAGCACCCCGCAAGCTATAAACACTGAAGCTTTCTTT.

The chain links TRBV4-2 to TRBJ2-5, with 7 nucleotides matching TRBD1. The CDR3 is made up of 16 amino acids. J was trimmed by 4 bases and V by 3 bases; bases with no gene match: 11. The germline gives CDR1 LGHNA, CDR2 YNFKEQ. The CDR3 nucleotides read TGTGCCAGCAGCCATGGGACAGACGGGAACGGAGAGACCCAGTACTTC. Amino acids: CASSHGTDGNGETQYF.

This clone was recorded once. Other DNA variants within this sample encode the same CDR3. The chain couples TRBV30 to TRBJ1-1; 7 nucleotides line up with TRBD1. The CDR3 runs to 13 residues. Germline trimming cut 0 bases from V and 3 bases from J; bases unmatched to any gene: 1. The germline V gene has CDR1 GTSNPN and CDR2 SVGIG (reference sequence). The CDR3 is CAWSVGGDTEAFF. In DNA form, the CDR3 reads TGTGCCTGGAGTGTAGGGGGCGACACTGAAGCTTTCTTT.

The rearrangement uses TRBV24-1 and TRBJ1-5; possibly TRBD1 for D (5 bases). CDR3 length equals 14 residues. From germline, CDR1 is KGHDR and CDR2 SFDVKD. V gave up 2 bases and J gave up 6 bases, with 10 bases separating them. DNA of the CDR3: TGTGCCACCAGTGATTCGGGGCTGGGTCAGCCCCAGCATTTT. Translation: CATSDSGLGQPQHF.

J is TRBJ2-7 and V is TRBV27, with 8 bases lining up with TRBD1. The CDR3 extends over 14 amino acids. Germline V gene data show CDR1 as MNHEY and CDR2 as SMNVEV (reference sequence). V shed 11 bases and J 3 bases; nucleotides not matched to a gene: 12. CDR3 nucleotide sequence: TGTGCCTGCCGACCAATAGGGACAGGCTACGAGCAGTACTTC. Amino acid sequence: CACRPIGTGYEQYF.

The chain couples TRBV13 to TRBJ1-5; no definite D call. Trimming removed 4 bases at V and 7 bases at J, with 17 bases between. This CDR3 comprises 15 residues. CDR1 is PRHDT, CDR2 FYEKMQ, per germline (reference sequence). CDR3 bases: TGTGCCAGCAGCTCGCGGTCGGGGTCGGGGCAGCCCCAGCATTTT. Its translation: CASSSRSGSGQPQHF.

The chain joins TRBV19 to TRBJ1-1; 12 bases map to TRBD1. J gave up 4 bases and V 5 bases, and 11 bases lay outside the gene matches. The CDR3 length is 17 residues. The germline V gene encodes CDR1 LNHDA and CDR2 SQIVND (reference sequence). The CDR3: CASSPGTGGQGVTEAFF. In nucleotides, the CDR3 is TGTGCCAGTAGTCCGGGGACAGGGGGCCAGGGGGTCACTGAAGCTTTCTTT.

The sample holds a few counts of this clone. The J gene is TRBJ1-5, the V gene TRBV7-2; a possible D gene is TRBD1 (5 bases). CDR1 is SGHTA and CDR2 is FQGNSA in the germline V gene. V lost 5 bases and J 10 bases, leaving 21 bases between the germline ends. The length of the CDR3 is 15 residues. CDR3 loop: CASSDGRGVGQPQHF. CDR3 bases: TGTGCCAGCAGCGACGGGCGGGGCGTAGGGCAACCCCAGCATTTT.

CDR3 sequence: CASSDWGQSVEQYF. The CDR3 nucleotides read TGTGCCAGCAGCGATTGGGGGCAGTCCGTCGAGCAGTACTTC. The chain couples TRBV5-5 to TRBJ2-7; perhaps TRBD1 as D (6 bases). Germline V CDR1 and CDR2: SGHKS, YYEKEE (reference sequence). The CDR3 spans 14 residues. V was trimmed by 4 bases and J by 6 bases, leaving 17 bases between them.

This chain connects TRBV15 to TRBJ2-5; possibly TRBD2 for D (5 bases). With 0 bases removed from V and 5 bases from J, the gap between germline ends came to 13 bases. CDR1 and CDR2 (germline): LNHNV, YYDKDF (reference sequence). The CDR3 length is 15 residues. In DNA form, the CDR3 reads TGTGCCACCAGCAGAGAAAGAGGGATGGTGGAGACCCAGTACTTC. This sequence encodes CATSRERGMVETQYF.

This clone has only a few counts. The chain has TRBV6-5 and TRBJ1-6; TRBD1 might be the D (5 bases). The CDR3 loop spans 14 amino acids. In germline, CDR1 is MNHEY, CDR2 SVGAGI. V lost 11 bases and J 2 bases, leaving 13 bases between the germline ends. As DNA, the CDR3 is TGTGCCTCTGGGGGGAGGACCTATAATTCACCCCTCCACTTT. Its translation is CASGGRTYNSPLHF.

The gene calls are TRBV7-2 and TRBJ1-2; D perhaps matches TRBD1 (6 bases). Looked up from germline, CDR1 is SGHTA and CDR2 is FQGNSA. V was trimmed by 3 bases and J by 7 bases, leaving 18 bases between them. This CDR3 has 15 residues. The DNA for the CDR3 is TGTGCCAGCAGCTTGGTCTTGTGGGGAGGGGGTGGCTACACCTTC. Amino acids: CASSLVLWGGGGYTF.

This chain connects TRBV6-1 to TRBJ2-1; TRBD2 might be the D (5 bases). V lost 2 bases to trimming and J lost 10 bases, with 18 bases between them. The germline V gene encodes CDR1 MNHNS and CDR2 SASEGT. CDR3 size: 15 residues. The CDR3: CASSEPGATTGEQFF. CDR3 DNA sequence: TGTGCCAGCAGTGAACCGGGTGCAACCACGGGGGAGCAGTTCTTC.

The CDR3 nucleotides are TGTGCCAGCAGCTTAAGACAGGGGGTATCTGAAGCTTTCTTT. Translation gives CASSLRQGVSEAFF. The chain has TRBV7-2 and TRBJ1-1, with 9 bases lining up with TRBD1. The length of the CDR3 is 14 residues. V gave up 2 bases and J gave up 6 bases; unmatched junction bases: 4. Per the germline V gene, CDR1 is SGHTA and CDR2 is FQGNSA.

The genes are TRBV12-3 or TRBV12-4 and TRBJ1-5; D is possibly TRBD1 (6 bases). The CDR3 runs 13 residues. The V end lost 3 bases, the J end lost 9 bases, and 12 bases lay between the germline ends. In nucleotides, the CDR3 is TGTGCCAGCAGTTTCCCAGGGGTGGGGCCCCAGCATTTT. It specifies CASSFPGVGPQHF.

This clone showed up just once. The CDR3 DNA is TGTGCCAGCAGTTCGTACAGGGCCATGAACACTGAAGCTTTCTTT. Protein sequence: CASSSYRAMNTEAFF. This rearrangement joins TRBV27 to TRBJ1-1; tentatively, D is TRBD1 (6 bases). This CDR3 is built from 15 residues. Germline V gene data show CDR1 as MNHEY and CDR2 as SMNVEV (reference sequence). With 4 bases removed from V and 0 bases from J, the gap between germline ends came to 12 bases.

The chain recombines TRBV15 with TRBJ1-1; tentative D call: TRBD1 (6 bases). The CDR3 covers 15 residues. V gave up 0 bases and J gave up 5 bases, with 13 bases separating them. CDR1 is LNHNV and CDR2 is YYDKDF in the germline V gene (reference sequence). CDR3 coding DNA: TGTGCCACCAGCAGAGATGTCGGGGGGCGAACTGAAGCTTTCTTT. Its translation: CATSRDVGGRTEAFF.

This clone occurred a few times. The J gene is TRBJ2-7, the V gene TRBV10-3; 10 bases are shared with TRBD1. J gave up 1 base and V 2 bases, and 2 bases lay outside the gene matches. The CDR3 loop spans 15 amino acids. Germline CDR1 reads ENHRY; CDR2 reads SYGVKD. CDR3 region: CAISEPGQGSYEQYF. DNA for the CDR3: TGTGCCATCAGTGAGCCGGGACAGGGGTCCTACGAGCAGTACTTC.

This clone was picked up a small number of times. The CDR3 nucleotides are TGTGCCACCAGTGATTTGAGGGGGCGAGGCACCGGGGAGCTGTTTTTT. This encodes CATSDLRGRGTGELFF. V usage is TRBV24-1 and J usage is TRBJ2-2; 7 nucleotides align to TRBD1. V lost 0 bases to trimming and J lost 4 bases; unmatched junction nucleotides: 4. The CDR3 is 16 residues long. Germline-derived CDR1 and CDR2 are KGHDR and SFDVKD.

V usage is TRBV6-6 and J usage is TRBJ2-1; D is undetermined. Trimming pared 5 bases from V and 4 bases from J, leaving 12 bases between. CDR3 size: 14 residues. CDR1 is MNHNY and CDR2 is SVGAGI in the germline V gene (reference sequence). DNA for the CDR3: TGTGCCAGCAGTGACGCCGGGCCTTACAATGAGCAGTTCTTC. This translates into CASSDAGPYNEQFF.

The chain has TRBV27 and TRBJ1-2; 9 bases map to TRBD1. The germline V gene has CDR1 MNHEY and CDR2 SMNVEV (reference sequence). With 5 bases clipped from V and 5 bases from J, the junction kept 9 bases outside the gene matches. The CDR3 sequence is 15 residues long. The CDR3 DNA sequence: TGTGCCAGCAGTATACAGGGGGCAGCGGTTTATGGCTACACCTTC. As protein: CASSIQGAAVYGYTF.

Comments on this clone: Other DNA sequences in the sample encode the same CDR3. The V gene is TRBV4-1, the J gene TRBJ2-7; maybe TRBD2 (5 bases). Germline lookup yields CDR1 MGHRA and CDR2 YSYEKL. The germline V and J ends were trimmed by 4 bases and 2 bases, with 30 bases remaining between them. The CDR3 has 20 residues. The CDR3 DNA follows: TGCGCCAGCAGCCTTCATCCGAGGGCGGGTCTGGGTGATTCGGCCTACGAGCAGTACTTC. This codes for CASSLHPRAGLGDSAYEQYF.

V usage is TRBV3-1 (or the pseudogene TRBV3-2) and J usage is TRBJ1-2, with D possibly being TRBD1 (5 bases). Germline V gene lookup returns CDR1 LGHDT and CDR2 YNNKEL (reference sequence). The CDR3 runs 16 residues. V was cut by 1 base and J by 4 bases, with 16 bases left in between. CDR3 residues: CASSQVGTHLGYGYTF. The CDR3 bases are TGTGCCAGCAGCCAAGTTGGGACTCACTTGGGCTATGGCTACACCTTC.

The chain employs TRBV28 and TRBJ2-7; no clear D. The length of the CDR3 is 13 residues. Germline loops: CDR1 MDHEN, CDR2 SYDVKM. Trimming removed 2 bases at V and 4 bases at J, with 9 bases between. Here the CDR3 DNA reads TGTGCCAGCAGTTTACCACTAAATTACGAGCAGTACTTC. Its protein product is CASSLPLNYEQYF.